The rows below give T cell receptor beta chains drawn from one sample of a study of cytomegalovirus exposure and HLA in healthy donors. Produced via immunoSEQ multiplex PCR; TCRdb's table is partial and in-frame only. The sample lists 100,000 or so clones; about 13% were seen once. What was sequenced was PBMCs. Receptor source: a man aged 35 to 55 in good health and CMV-seropositive. CDR3s include the opening cysteine and the closing phenylalanine or tryptophan.

j_call | v_call | cdr3_aa
TRBJ1-1 | TRBV27 | CASSITHLNTEAFF
TRBJ1-1 | TRBV6-4 | CASSRSQGTEAFF
TRBJ1-4 | TRBV28 | CASSFYRGQDEKLFF
TRBJ1-1 | TRBV15 | CATSRVLLSEAFF
TRBJ1-2 | TRBV30 | CAWSLGTGHGYTF
TRBJ1-4 | TRBV2 | CASSEFNGEKLFF
TRBJ2-3 | TRBV30 | CAWSQGLAGGRADTQYF
TRBJ1-4 | TRBV5-4 | CASSLSVHNEKLFF
TRBJ2-7 | TRBV19 | CASSSRYEQYF
TRBJ2-2 | TRBV10-1 | CASSLSGDTGELFF
TRBJ2-1 | TRBV6-5 | CASSYFGLAGGEQFF
TRBJ2-3 | TRBV5-4 | CASSFRQGRDTQYF
TRBJ1-3 | TRBV30 | CAWSVRGGNTIYF
TRBJ2-1 | TRBV14 | CASSNRNRVNEQFF
TRBJ2-4 | TRBV9 | CASSVGGTGGNIQYF
TRBJ2-1 | TRBV4-3 | CASSQNLAGAYNEQFF
TRBJ2-1 | TRBV10-3 | CAISPLLAGQSYNEQFF
TRBJ2-2 | TRBV5-4 | CASSQFSGRGAGELFF
TRBJ2-6 | TRBV5-4 | CASTTGTGHIVGANVLTF
TRBJ2-7 | TRBV5-5 | CASSLDRGWSYEQYF
TRBJ2-7 | TRBV7-9 | CASSPAAYEQYF
TRBJ2-7 | TRBV12-5 | CASAEEWGALREQYF
TRBJ2-3 | TRBV5-1 | CASSLSGEPDTQYF